This TCR beta chain is from a study of cytomegalovirus exposure and HLA in healthy donors. Study-wide results and caveats: Later on, an analysis found that several of the most significant clusters appeared to be linked to common viral pathogens, which included parvovirus B19.

Primers for the PCR totalled 60 Vbeta and 13 Jbeta. Sequencing was performed with immunoSEQ multiplex PCR; in TCRdb, only in-frame clones are kept and a portion is missing. The sample consists of fewer than 150,000 clones, approximately 80% of them appearing once. The CDR3 has 16 amino acids. V was pared by 4 bases and J by 4 bases, with 17 bases between. Germline loops: CDR1 MNHEY, CDR2 SVGAGI. Worth noting for this clone: Antigen specificity is unknown.

Donors likely had unrecorded immune exposures despite being nominally healthy when sampled. The chain joins TRBV6-5 to TRBJ2-1; the D is unclear. The sequence came from a man aged 40-55 years in good health and CMV-seropositive. Material for sequencing was PBMCs. The CDR3 DNA is TGTGCCAGCAGTTCCCTCCCCATGGGCCCTTACAATGAGCAGTTCTTC. This sequence encodes CASSSLPMGPYNEQFF.